Listed here are 25 T cell receptor beta chains from one sample, sequenced in a study of blood T cell repertoires in COVID-19. Profiled with immunoSEQ multiplex PCR; TCRdb holds only in-frame clones, not every one. The sample consists of around 180,000 clones, 82% of them appearing once. Sequences were obtained from peripheral blood. These receptors were collected from an elderly woman with active or convalescent COVID-19.

The genes are TRBV3-1 (or the pseudogene TRBV3-2) and TRBJ2-5; D not resolved. The V end was cut by 4 bases, the J end by 7 bases, with 7 bases between. Germline V gene sequence: CDR1 LGHDT, CDR2 YNNKEL (reference sequence). This CDR3 comprises 11 residues. CDR3 loop: CASSRPGTQYF. CDR3 sequence (DNA): TGTGCCAGCAGCCGTCCCGGGACCCAGTACTTC.

Only a few counts were recorded for this clone. The chain joins TRBV6-2 or TRBV6-3 to TRBJ1-1, with TRBD1 as a possible D gene (6 bases). Trimming left V 5 bases short and J 5 bases short, with 15 bases between. This CDR3 has 14 amino acids. Germline-derived CDR1 and CDR2 are MNHEY and SVGEGT. In DNA, the CDR3 is TGTGCCAGCAGTCCACCCCGAGGGGGAACTGAAGCTTTCTTT. Protein: CASSPPRGGTEAFF.

This clone was detected only a few times. The chain joins TRBV15 to TRBJ1-1, with 11 nucleotides matching TRBD1. The germline V gene encodes CDR1 LNHNV and CDR2 YYDKDF (reference sequence). The CDR3 runs to 16 residues. Germline trimming cut 5 bases from V and 3 bases from J; bases unmatched to any gene: 8. The CDR3 is CATSVDRGHRDTEAFF. In DNA form, the CDR3 reads TGTGCCACCAGCGTGGACAGGGGGCATCGGGACACTGAAGCTTTCTTT.

The chain employs TRBV4-1 and TRBJ2-6; no clear D gene. The CDR3 loop spans 17 amino acids. V was clipped by 3 bases and J by 0 bases, with 12 bases between them. From germline, CDR1 is MGHRA and CDR2 YSYEKL. The CDR3 coding sequence is TGCGCCAGCAGCCACAACGTACGGAGCTCTGGGGCCAACGTCCTGACTTTC. Protein product: CASSHNVRSSGANVLTF.

The genes are TRBV29-1 and TRBJ1-2, with TRBD1 matching over 7 bases. V lost 7 bases and J lost 3; bases outside the gene matches: 5. The CDR3 spans 12 residues. CDR1 and CDR2 from the germline V gene are SQVTM and ANQGSEA. For the CDR3, the DNA is TGCAGCGCCGACGGACAGGACTATGGCTACACCTTC. Amino acid sequence: CSADGQDYGYTF. Together with reference TRBV29-1 and TRBJ1-2, the CDR3 gives the full variable domain: SAVISQKPSRDICQRGTSLTIQCQVDSQVTMMFWYRQQPGQSLTLIATANQGSEATYESGFVIDKFPISRPNLTFSTLTVSNMSPEDSSIYLCSADGQDYGYTFGSGTRLTVV.

V is TRBV5-4 and J is TRBJ2-7; D is unclear. Trimming pared 1 base from V and 0 bases from J, leaving 17 bases between. CDR1 is SGHNT and CDR2 is YYREEE in the germline V gene (reference sequence). This CDR3 comprises 17 residues. CDR3 sequence reads: CASSLSGRPLTSYEQYF. The CDR3, as DNA: TGTGCCAGCAGCTTGTCGGGTCGGCCTCTCACCTCCTACGAGCAGTACTTC.

The V gene is TRBV24-1, the J gene TRBJ2-2, with 8 bases aligning to TRBD2. Germline V lookup: CDR1 KGHDR, CDR2 SFDVKD. The CDR3 is 18 residues long. J lost 5 bases, V lost 3 bases, and 13 bases had no gene match. The CDR3 sequence is CATSDISGRVGETGELFF. The CDR3 region has the DNA TGTGCCACCAGTGATATCAGCGGGAGAGTAGGGGAGACCGGGGAGCTGTTTTTT.

This clone was seen a handful of times. V is TRBV7-9 and J is TRBJ2-7; 7 bases agree with TRBD1. The CDR3 spans 14 residues. J lost 0 bases, V lost 5 bases, and 4 bases had no gene match. Germline V gene sequence: CDR1 SEHNR, CDR2 FQNEAQ (reference sequence). Written as DNA, the CDR3 is TGTGCCAGCAGCACCGGACAGGCCTCCTACGAGCAGTACTTC. This gives the protein CASSTGQASYEQYF.

The rearrangement uses TRBV3-1 (or the pseudogene TRBV3-2) and TRBJ2-7; TRBD2 agrees at 7 bases. Unmatched junction bases numbered 11, after V lost 4 bases and J lost 2 bases. The germline gives CDR1 LGHDT, CDR2 YNNKEL (reference sequence). The CDR3 spans 16 residues. Here the CDR3 reads CASSPGLIRGAYEQYF. DNA for the CDR3: TGTGCCAGCAGCCCGGGACTCATCCGGGGGGCCTACGAGCAGTACTTC.

The chain carries TRBV7-3 and TRBJ2-2; D is undetermined. The length of the CDR3 is 17 residues. Germline V lookup: CDR1 SGHTA, CDR2 FQGTGA. Trimming shortened V by 6 bases and J by 1 base, and 18 bases separated the two germline ends. The DNA of the CDR3 is TGTGCCAGCAGGGAAAAAGCGCCCGATCAGAACACCGGGGAGCTGTTTTTT. Residues: CASREKAPDQNTGELFF.

The chain joins TRBV11-2 to TRBJ1-5, with 8 bases aligning to TRBD1. The CDR3 has 15 residues. The V gene end was trimmed by 3 bases and the J gene end by 4 bases; junction bases not matched to a gene: 5. Germline CDR1 is SGHAT and CDR2 is FQNNGV. For the CDR3, the DNA is TGTGCCAGCAGCTTTGACAGGGGACAGAATCAGCCCCAGCATTTT. Translated, it gives CASSFDRGQNQPQHF.

This clone was counted a few times. The chain combines TRBV5-1 with TRBJ1-4; no firm D call. CDR3 size: 18 residues. Germline V gives CDR1 SGHRS, CDR2 YFSETQ. V gave up 4 bases and J gave up 8 bases, with 27 bases separating them. The CDR3: CASSPDSTSAAKGEKLFF. Written as DNA, the CDR3 is TGCGCCAGCAGCCCCGATTCTACGTCAGCGGCAAAAGGGGAAAAACTGTTTTTT.

V usage is TRBV6-5 and J usage is TRBJ1-1, with 9 bases lining up with TRBD1. J gave up 5 bases and V 5 bases, and 6 bases lay outside the gene matches. This CDR3 is built from 14 residues. The V gene's germline CDR1 is MNHEY and CDR2 SVGAGI. The CDR3: CASSRRQGGTEAFF. CDR3 DNA: TGTGCCAGCAGTCGAAGACAGGGGGGGACTGAAGCTTTCTTT.

This chain connects TRBV3-1 (or the pseudogene TRBV3-2) to TRBJ2-7; 10 bases are shared with TRBD2. V was clipped by 3 bases and J by 6 bases; unmatched bases: 8. The germline gives CDR1 LGHDT, CDR2 YNNKEL (reference sequence). The CDR3 contains 15 residues. For the CDR3, the DNA is TGTGCCAGCAGCCAGGTATCTAGCGGGAGAGGCGAGCAGTACTTC. Its protein is CASSQVSSGRGEQYF.

This clone was seen a handful of times. The chain is built from TRBV9 and TRBJ1-2; TRBD1 matches at 8 bases. There are 11 residues in the CDR3. V shed 7 bases and J 5 bases; nucleotides not matched to a gene: 1. Germline-derived CDR1 and CDR2 are SGDLS and YYNGEE. The CDR3 protein is CASGQGYGYTF. As DNA, the CDR3 is TGTGCCAGCGGACAGGGTTATGGCTACACCTTC. Supplemented by reference TRBV9 and TRBJ1-2, the full variable domain reads DSGVTQTPKHLITATGQRVTLRCSPRSGDLSVYWYQQSLDQGLQFLIQYYNGEERAKGNILERFSAQQFPDLHSELNLSSLELGDSALYFCASGQGYGYTFGSGTRLTVV.

The J gene is TRBJ2-7, the V gene TRBV5-6; 8 bases are a match to TRBD2. The V gene end was trimmed by 0 bases and the J gene end by 3 bases; junction bases not matched to a gene: 5. Germline V gives CDR1 SGHDT, CDR2 YYEEEE. There are 15 residues in the CDR3. The CDR3 bases are TGTGCCAGCAGCTTGGCGGCAAGCGGGGGCTACGAGCAGTACTTC. Protein: CASSLAASGGYEQYF.

The genes are TRBV2 and TRBJ1-5; D remains ambiguous. The V gene lost 8 bases and the J gene lost 0 bases, with 11 bases spanning the gap. The CDR3 is 14 amino acids. Germline V gives CDR1 SNHLY, CDR2 FYNNEI. The CDR3 nucleotides read TGTGCCAGCTTCGCGGGATATAGCAATCAGCCCCAGCATTTT. It specifies CASFAGYSNQPQHF.

V and J are TRBV2 and TRBJ2-7; 9 bases align to TRBD1. CDR3 length equals 13 residues. The V gene end was trimmed by 8 bases and the J gene end by 3 bases; junction bases not matched to a gene: 5. CDR1 SNHLY and CDR2 FYNNEI come from the germline V gene. CDR3 in amino acids: CASQGTGNYEQYF. The CDR3 DNA reads TGTGCCAGCCAGGGGACAGGGAACTACGAGCAGTACTTC. Full variable domain (remainder filled in from reference TRBV2 and TRBJ2-7): EPEVTQTPSHQVTQMGQEVILRCVPISNHLYFYWYRQILGQKVEFLVSFYNNEISEKSEIFDDQFSVERPDGSNFTLKIRSTKLEDSAMYFCASQGTGNYEQYFGPGTRLTVT.

This rearrangement joins TRBV5-4 to TRBJ1-6, with D tentatively TRBD1 (5 bases). V shed 4 bases and J shed 7 bases, with 18 bases lying between them. Germline V gives CDR1 SGHNT, CDR2 YYREEE (reference sequence). There are 16 residues in the CDR3. The CDR3: CASSHLGGAGNSPLHF. CDR3 nucleotides: TGTGCCAGCAGCCACCTCGGAGGGGCGGGCAATTCACCCCTCCACTTT.

In nucleotides, the CDR3 is TGTGCCAGCAGCCACCCGTATCAAGGACTAGCGGGAAGCACAGATACGCAGTATTTT. Amino acid sequence: CASSHPYQGLAGSTDTQYF. J is TRBJ2-3 and V is TRBV3-1 (or the pseudogene TRBV3-2); 12 bases match TRBD2. CDR1 and CDR2 (germline): LGHDT, YNNKEL (reference sequence). Trimming cost V 3 bases and J 0 bases; bases outside gene matches: 10. The CDR3 sequence is 19 residues long.

This clone was counted only a few times. This chain joins TRBV19 and TRBJ2-1, with 7 bases fitting TRBD1. The germline V gene has CDR1 LNHDA and CDR2 SQIVND (reference sequence). The CDR3 consists of 15 residues. Trimming at V came to 5 bases and at J to 5 bases, leaving 9 bases not matched to a gene. The CDR3 coding sequence is TGTGCCAGTAGTCCGCGACAGGGAGAACACAATGAGCAGTTCTTC. Its protein product is CASSPRQGEHNEQFF.

The chain employs TRBV28 and TRBJ2-2; D is unresolved. The ends were cut back, 8 bases at V and 4 bases at J, with 8 bases in the middle. The CDR3 has 12 amino acids. Germline-derived CDR1 and CDR2 are MDHEN and SYDVKM. CDR3 sequence reads: CASFPGTGELFF. The CDR3, as DNA: TGTGCCAGCTTTCCCGGCACCGGGGAGCTGTTTTTT.

This chain uses TRBV28 with TRBJ2-6, with 10 positions matching TRBD1. Germline CDR1 MDHEN, CDR2 SYDVKM. The CDR3 has 18 residues. With V trimmed by 5 bases and J by 4 bases, 11 bases remained unmatched. The CDR3 nucleotides read TGTGCCAGCAGTACCCTGACAGGGGGCGTAACGGGGGCCAACGTCCTGACTTTC. It translates to CASSTLTGGVTGANVLTF.

This clone came up once. The CDR3 DNA sequence: TGTGCCAGCAGCTTAGTCCCTGCTACTCGAGAGCAGTACTTC. It encodes CASSLVPATREQYF. This sequence joins TRBV11-2 and TRBJ2-7; unclear D gene. Between the trimmed V and J ends, which lost 1 base and 7 bases, there was a span of 14 bases. Germline CDR1 reads SGHAT; CDR2 reads FQNNGV. This CDR3 has 14 residues.

The chain combines TRBV4-1 with TRBJ2-1; a weak D match, TRBD2 (5 bases). The CDR3 is 13 amino acids. Germline V gives CDR1 MGHRA, CDR2 YSYEKL. V lost 6 bases, J lost 8 bases, and 14 bases lay in between. The CDR3 DNA sequence: TGCGCCAGCAGAGGGCTAGAGGGCTATGAGCAGTTCTTC. The encoded protein is CASRGLEGYEQFF.